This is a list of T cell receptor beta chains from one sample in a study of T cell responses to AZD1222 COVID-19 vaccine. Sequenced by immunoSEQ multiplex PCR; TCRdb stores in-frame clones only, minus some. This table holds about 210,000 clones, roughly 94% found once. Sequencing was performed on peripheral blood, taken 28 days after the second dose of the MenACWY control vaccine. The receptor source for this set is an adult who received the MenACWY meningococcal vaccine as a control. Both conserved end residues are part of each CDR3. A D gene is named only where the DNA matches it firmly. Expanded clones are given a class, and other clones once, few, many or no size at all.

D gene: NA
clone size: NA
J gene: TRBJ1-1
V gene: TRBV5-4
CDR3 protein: CASSLGAQGVNTEAFF
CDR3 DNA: TGTGCCAGCAGCTTGGGGGCCCAGGGCGTGAACACTGAAGCTTTCTTT

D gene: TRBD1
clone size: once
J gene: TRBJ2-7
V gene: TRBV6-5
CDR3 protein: CASSRTGKIYEQYF
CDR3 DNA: TGTGCCAGCAGCCGGACAGGGAAGATCTACGAGCAGTACTTC

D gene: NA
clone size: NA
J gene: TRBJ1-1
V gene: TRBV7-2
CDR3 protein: CASSLAQAGNTEAFF
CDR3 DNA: TGTGCCAGCAGCTTAGCTCAGGCCGGAAACACTGAAGCTTTCTTT

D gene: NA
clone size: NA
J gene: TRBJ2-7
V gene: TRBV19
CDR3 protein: CATSLGGSYEQYF
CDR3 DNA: TGTGCCACCAGCCTTGGGGGCTCCTACGAGCAGTACTTC

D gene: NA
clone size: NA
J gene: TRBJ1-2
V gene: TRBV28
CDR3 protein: CASHLQGQRGYTF
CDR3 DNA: TGTGCCAGCCATCTCCAGGGGCAGAGGGGCTACACCTTC

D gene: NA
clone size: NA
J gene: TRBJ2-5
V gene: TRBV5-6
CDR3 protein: CASSLGRGMHKETQYF
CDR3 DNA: TGTGCCAGCAGCCTGGGGCGCGGGATGCATAAAGAGACCCAGTACTTC

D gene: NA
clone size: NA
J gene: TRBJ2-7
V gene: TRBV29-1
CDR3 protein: CSVKGRSSYEQYF
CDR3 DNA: TGCAGCGTAAAGGGGCGGAGCTCCTACGAGCAGTACTTC

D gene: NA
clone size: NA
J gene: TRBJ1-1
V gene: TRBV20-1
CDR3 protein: CSASLDTEAFF
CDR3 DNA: TGCAGTGCTAGCCTCGACACTGAAGCTTTCTTT

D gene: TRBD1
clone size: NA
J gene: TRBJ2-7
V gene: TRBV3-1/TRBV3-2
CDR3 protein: CASSPDRAPYEQYF
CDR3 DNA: TGTGCCAGCAGCCCGGACAGGGCCCCCTACGAGCAGTACTTC

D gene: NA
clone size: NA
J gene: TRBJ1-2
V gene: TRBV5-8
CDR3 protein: CASSLLVQGPGYTF
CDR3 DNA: TGTGCCAGCAGCTTATTAGTACAGGGTCCTGGCTACACCTTC

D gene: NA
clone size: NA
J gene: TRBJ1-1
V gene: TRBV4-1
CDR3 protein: CASSQDSGKNTEAFF
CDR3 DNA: TGCGCCAGCAGCCAAGACTCAGGGAAGAACACTGAAGCTTTCTTT

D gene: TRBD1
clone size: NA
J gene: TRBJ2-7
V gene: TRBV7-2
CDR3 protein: CASSFGTGGYEQYF
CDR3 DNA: TGTGCCAGCAGCTTTGGGACAGGGGGCTACGAGCAGTACTTC

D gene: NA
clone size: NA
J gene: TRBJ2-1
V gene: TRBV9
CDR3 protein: CASSVLDGGYNEQFF
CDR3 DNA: TGTGCCAGCAGCGTATTAGACGGGGGCTACAATGAGCAGTTCTTC

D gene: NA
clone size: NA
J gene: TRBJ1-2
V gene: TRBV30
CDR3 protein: CAWSVGYGYTF
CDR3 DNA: TGTGCCTGGAGTGTTGGCTATGGCTACACCTTC

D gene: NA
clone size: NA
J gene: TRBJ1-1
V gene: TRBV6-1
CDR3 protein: CASSEQREIAFF
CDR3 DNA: TGTGCCAGCAGTGAACAACGGGAGATCGCTTTCTTT

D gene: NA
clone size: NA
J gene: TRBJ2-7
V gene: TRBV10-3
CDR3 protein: CAISEAGYEQYF
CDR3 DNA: TGTGCCATCAGTGAAGCAGGCTACGAGCAGTACTTC

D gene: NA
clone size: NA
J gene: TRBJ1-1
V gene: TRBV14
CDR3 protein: CASSQVPGRNTEAFF
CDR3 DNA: TGTGCCAGCAGCCAAGTTCCAGGGAGGAACACTGAAGCTTTCTTT

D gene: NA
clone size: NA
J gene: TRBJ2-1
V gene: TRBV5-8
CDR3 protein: CASSTRGSSYNEQFF
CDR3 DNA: TGTGCCAGCAGCACCAGGGGTAGCTCCTACAATGAGCAGTTCTTC

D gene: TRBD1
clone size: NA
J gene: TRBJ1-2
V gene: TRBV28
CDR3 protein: CASSSFRQGGLANYGYTF
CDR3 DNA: TGTGCCAGCAGTTCGTTCAGACAGGGGGGTTTAGCTAACTATGGCTACACCTTC

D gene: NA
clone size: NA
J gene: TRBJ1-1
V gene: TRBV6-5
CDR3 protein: CASSPTENTEAFF
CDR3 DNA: TGTGCCAGCAGCCCAACAGAGAACACTGAAGCTTTCTTT

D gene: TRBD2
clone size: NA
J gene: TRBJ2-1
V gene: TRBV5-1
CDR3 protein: CASSLGSSGGNEQFF
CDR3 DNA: TGCGCCAGCAGCTTGGGATCTAGCGGTGGCAATGAGCAGTTCTTC

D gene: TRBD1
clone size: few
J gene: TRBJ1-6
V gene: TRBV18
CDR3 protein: CASSPGQGNSPLHF
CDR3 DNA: TGTGCCAGCTCACCGGGACAGGGGAATTCACCCCTCCACTTT

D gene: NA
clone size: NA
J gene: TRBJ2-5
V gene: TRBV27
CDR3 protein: CASSPPGLFQETQYF
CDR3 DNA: TGTGCCAGCAGTCCCCCCGGGCTATTTCAGGAGACCCAGTACTTC

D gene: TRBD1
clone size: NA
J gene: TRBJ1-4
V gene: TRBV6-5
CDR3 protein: CASRPRGLNEKLFF
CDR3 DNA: TGTGCCAGCAGACCCAGGGGGCTTAATGAAAAACTGTTTTTT

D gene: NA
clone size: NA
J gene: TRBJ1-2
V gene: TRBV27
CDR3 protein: CASSLQGPSEGYTF
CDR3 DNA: TGTGCCAGCAGTTTGCAAGGGCCCTCGGAGGGCTACACCTTC

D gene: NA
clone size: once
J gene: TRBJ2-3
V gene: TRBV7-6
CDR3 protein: CASSLDGLSTDTQYF
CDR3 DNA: TGTGCCAGCAGCTTAGACGGATTAAGCACAGATACGCAGTATTTT

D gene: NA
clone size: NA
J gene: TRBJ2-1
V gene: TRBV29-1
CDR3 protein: CSAQGEGSYNEQFF
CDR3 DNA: TGCAGCGCCCAGGGGGAGGGCTCCTACAATGAGCAGTTCTTC

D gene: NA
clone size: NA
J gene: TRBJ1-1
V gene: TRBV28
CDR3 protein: CASNSPGGTLEAFF
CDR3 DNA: TGTGCCAGCAATTCGCCGGGTGGGACCCTTGAAGCTTTCTTT

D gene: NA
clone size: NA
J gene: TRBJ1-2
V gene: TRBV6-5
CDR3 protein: CASLRSNYGYTF
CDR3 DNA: TGTGCCAGCTTGAGGAGTAACTATGGCTACACCTTC